This entry concerns a single T cell receptor beta chain. Repertoires were generated with immunoSEQ multiplex PCR, while TCRdb's copy carries only in-frame clones and drops some. The table has tens of thousands of clones, 84% seen once. Germline lookup yields CDR1 WSHSY and CDR2 SAAADI. This CDR3 spans 15 amino acids. Between the trimmed V and J ends, which lost 7 bases and 0 bases, there was a span of 13 bases. The data belong to a study of cytomegalovirus exposure and HLA in healthy donors. The chain recombines TRBV10-2 with TRBJ2-1; D gene uncertain. Sample: PBMCs. This receptor was taken from a woman aged 18-30 years in good health and CMV-seropositive. CDR3 residues: CASNPDSDSYNEQFF. The CDR3 DNA reads as TGCGCCAGCAATCCCGACTCCGACTCCTACAATGAGCAGTTCTTC.